The 19 T cell receptor beta chains in this list originate from one sample, sequenced in a study of blood T cell repertoires in COVID-19. Data came from immunoSEQ multiplex PCR; TCRdb stores just in-frame clones and leaves some out. The data contain around 200,000 clones, approximately 80% of them singletons. The sample comprised PBMCs or T cells enriched from blood (not recorded which). The receptors here all came from a man aged 40-50 years who had recovered from COVID-19.

The V and J genes are TRBV12-3 or TRBV12-4 and TRBJ2-7, with TRBD2 matching 8 bases. The CDR3 contains 12 residues. The V and J ends lost 7 bases and 4 bases, in that order; junction bases with no gene match: 3. CDR3 DNA sequence: TGTGCCAGCACCCGGGAGGGGTACGAGCAGTACTTC. This codes for CASTREGYEQYF.

The genes are TRBV27 and TRBJ1-1, with D hard to call. Trimming cost V 5 bases and J 6 bases, with 16 bases left between them. The CDR3 has 14 amino acids. Germline V gene lookup returns CDR1 MNHEY and CDR2 SMNVEV (reference sequence). This CDR3 reads CASSNPGSDPEAFF. DNA for the CDR3: TGTGCCAGCAGTAACCCGGGATCTGACCCTGAAGCTTTCTTT.

This clone was seen a few times. The chain carries TRBV9 and TRBJ2-3; 9 nucleotides line up with TRBD1. J lost 0 bases, V lost 2 bases, and 4 bases had no gene match. The CDR3 is 16 amino acids. Germline-derived CDR1 and CDR2 are SGDLS and YYNGEE. The CDR3 DNA sequence: TGTGCCAGCAGCGTTCCACAGGGGGCAAGCACAGATACGCAGTATTTT. Translating it yields CASSVPQGASTDTQYF.

Only one count was recorded for this clone. The chain is built from TRBV5-5 and TRBJ1-4; D is perhaps TRBD1 (6 bases). Trimming removed 0 bases from V and 3 bases from J, with 12 bases in between. The CDR3 spans 16 residues. Germline values: CDR1 SGHKS, CDR2 YYEKEE (reference sequence). CDR3 residues: CASSLDRDTANEKLFF. The DNA of the CDR3 is TGTGCCAGCAGCTTGGACCGGGACACAGCTAATGAAAAACTGTTTTTT. Full variable domain (rest looked up from reference TRBV5-5 and TRBJ1-4): DAGVTQSPTHLIKTRGQQVTLRCSPISGHKSVSWYQQVLGQGPQFIFQYYEKEERGRGNFPDRFSARQFPNYSSELNVNALLLGDSALYLCASSLDRDTANEKLFFGSGTQLSVL.

V gene TRBV19 combines with J gene TRBJ2-1, with D unclear. The CDR3 runs to 13 residues. The V gene lost 4 bases and the J gene lost 4 bases, with 8 bases spanning the gap. Germline values: CDR1 LNHDA, CDR2 SQIVND (reference sequence). In DNA, the CDR3 is TGTGCCAGTAGTAAAAACAGATACAATGAGCAGTTCTTC. Its protein is CASSKNRYNEQFF.

The chain couples TRBV5-8 to TRBJ1-2, with D hard to call. CDR1 and CDR2 (germline): SGHTS, YDEGEE. The CDR3 loop spans 10 amino acids. V was cut by 6 bases and J by 8 bases, with 8 bases left in between. Written as DNA, the CDR3 is TGTGCCAGCACAGGATCCGGCTACACCTTC. It translates to CASTGSGYTF.

The rearrangement links TRBV29-1 to TRBJ2-3; D possibly corresponds to TRBD2 (7 bases). Germline CDR1 SQVTM, CDR2 ANQGSEA. The CDR3 runs to 12 residues. Trimming cost V 5 bases and J 4 bases, with 10 bases left between them. The CDR3 DNA reads TGCAGCGTTCGGGGGGCGGCAGATACGCAGTATTTT. Translating gives CSVRGAADTQYF.

The chain couples TRBV3-1 (or the pseudogene TRBV3-2) to TRBJ2-5; TRBD1 agrees at 7 bases. The germline CDR1 and CDR2 sequences are LGHDT and YNNKEL (reference sequence). The CDR3 covers 16 residues. V trimming: 3 bases; J trimming: 5 bases; junction bases outside the gene matches: 12. The DNA for the CDR3 is TGTGCCAGCAGCCATCGCCCCTCCGGACAGGCGGAGACCCAGTACTTC. Its translation: CASSHRPSGQAETQYF.

This clone turned up a few times. The rearrangement uses TRBV2 and TRBJ1-3, with 7 nucleotides matching TRBD1. CDR3 size: 14 residues. Losses at the gene ends were 3 bases for V and 4 bases for J; bases not matched to a gene: 3. Germline V lookup: CDR1 SNHLY, CDR2 FYNNEI. The CDR3 loop is CASSDEGAGNTIYF. DNA for the CDR3: TGTGCCAGCAGTGACGAGGGGGCAGGAAACACCATATATTTT.

The V and J genes are TRBV9 and TRBJ1-1; D is ambiguous. Germline values: CDR1 SGDLS, CDR2 YYNGEE. Trimming removed 3 bases from V and 2 bases from J, with 20 bases in between. There are 17 residues in the CDR3. DNA of the CDR3: TGTGCCAGCAGCGGGCTTTTGGAGGTGATCACCAACACTGAAGCTTTCTTT. This codes for CASSGLLEVITNTEAFF.

This clone was counted once. The V call is TRBV30, the J call TRBJ1-1, with D possibly TRBD1 on 5 matching bases. Germline lookup yields CDR1 GTSNPN and CDR2 SVGIG (reference sequence). The length of the CDR3 is 14 residues. Trimming took 0 bases from V and 1 from J, leaving 9 bases between them. The CDR3 nucleotides read TGTGCCTGGAGTGTCGGGGGATCGAACACTGAAGCTTTCTTT. It codes for CAWSVGGSNTEAFF.

The chain combines TRBV28 with TRBJ1-2; TRBD1 is a possible D gene (5 bases). CDR3 length: 13 amino acids. V shed 5 bases and J shed 8 bases, with 15 bases lying between them. Germline loops: CDR1 MDHEN, CDR2 SYDVKM. This CDR3 reads CASSPGLPGGYTF. CDR3 nucleotides: TGTGCCAGCAGTCCGGGACTCCCGGGGGGCTACACCTTC.

The chain combines TRBV6-1 with TRBJ2-7, with a weak D call TRBD2 (6 bases). The ends were cut back, 2 bases at V and 7 bases at J, with 12 bases in the middle. Germline V lookup: CDR1 MNHNS, CDR2 SASEGT. The CDR3 has 13 amino acids. CDR3 nucleotide sequence: TGTGCCAGCAGTGAATTGGACCGGGGGGAGCAGTACTTC. The encoded protein is CASSELDRGEQYF.

The rearrangement uses TRBV7-9 and TRBJ2-5, with D maybe TRBD2 (5 bases). Trimming cost V 5 bases and J 5 bases, with 15 bases left between them. The CDR3 sequence is 14 residues long. In germline, CDR1 is SEHNR, CDR2 FQNEAQ (reference sequence). CDR3 sequence (DNA): TGTGCCAGCAGCCAGACAACCCAGCGGGAGACCCAGTACTTC. The encoded protein is CASSQTTQRETQYF.

V is TRBV5-1 and J is TRBJ2-3, with 7 bases identical to TRBD2. The CDR3 runs to 16 residues. V was clipped by 1 base and J by 3 bases; unmatched bases: 8. Germline values: CDR1 SGHRS, CDR2 YFSETQ. Written as DNA, the CDR3 is TGCGCCAGCAGCTTGAGGCGCGGGGAGGGGACAGATACGCAGTATTTT. Protein: CASSLRRGEGTDTQYF.

The chain links TRBV11-1 to TRBJ2-7; 7 bases match TRBD1. The CDR3 has 12 residues. V trimming: 5 bases; J trimming: 6 bases; junction bases outside the gene matches: 4. The germline CDR1 and CDR2 sequences are SGHAT and FQDESV (reference sequence). In DNA, the CDR3 is TGTGCCAGCAGCATAAGACAGGGCGAGCAGTACTTC. This encodes CASSIRQGEQYF. Full variable domain (remainder filled in from reference TRBV11-1 and TRBJ2-7): EAEVAQSPRYKITEKSQAVAFWCDPISGHATLYWYRQILGQGPELLVQFQDESVVDDSQLPKDRFSAERLKGVDSTLKIQPAELGDSAMYLCASSIRQGEQYFGPGTRLTVT.

The V call is TRBV18, the J call TRBJ1-5, with D possibly TRBD1 on 5 matching bases. Germline V gives CDR1 KGHSH, CDR2 LQKENI. The CDR3 is made up of 15 amino acids. V was trimmed by 1 base and J by 4 bases, leaving 11 bases between them. The CDR3 loop reads CASSPLRGKNQPQHF. The DNA of the CDR3 is TGTGCCAGCTCACCACTCCGGGGGAAGAATCAGCCCCAGCATTTT.

In its sample, this clone was seen many times. This chain connects TRBV6-5 to TRBJ2-2; 9 bases map to TRBD1. Germline V gene lookup returns CDR1 MNHEY and CDR2 SVGAGI. Trimming removed 6 bases from V and 6 bases from J; junction bases left unmatched: 8. The CDR3 sequence is 15 residues long. The CDR3 spells CASRTGTGMAGELFF. In DNA, the CDR3 is TGTGCCAGCAGAACCGGGACAGGGATGGCCGGGGAGCTGTTTTTT.

The V gene is TRBV4-1, the J gene TRBJ2-5; 9 bases agree with TRBD2. V was pared by 4 bases and J by 4 bases, with 10 bases of the junction left unmatched. The CDR3 length is 16 residues. The germline V gene has CDR1 MGHRA and CDR2 YSYEKL. The CDR3 DNA reads TGCGCCAGCAGCCCCCGGGGCGGGGGGGCCATAGAGACCCAGTACTTC. Protein sequence: CASSPRGGGAIETQYF.